This T cell receptor beta chain originates from a study of Graves' ophthalmopathy and Graves' hyperthyroidism. Amplified material comprised TCR beta CDR3 regions derived from RNA transcripts. Second-round multiplex PCR came after first-round RT-PCR with HTBI primers. TCRdb fed the multiplex PCR reads into MiXCR, producing one record per CDR3 protein. The repertoire consists of about 740,000 distinct CDR3 sequences, with approximately 40% occurring once and the leading ten covering roughly 45%. This clonotype was seen a handful of times. Its matching antigen is unknown. Regarding the study as a whole: The model's ophthalmopathy progression predictions had about 69% sensitivity and 72.22% specificity. Detection in blood was also observed for most expanded thyroid clonotypes above 0.001 frequency.

It was from roughly 9.3 ml of fresh peripheral blood that the PBMCs came. V lost 8 bases to trimming and J lost 6 bases, with 17 bases between them. This CDR3 is 15 amino acids long. The germline CDR1 and CDR2 sequences are MNHEY and SVGEGT. V usage is TRBV6-2 or TRBV6-3 and J usage is TRBJ1-6; D not certain. The sequence was collected from an adult man with Graves' ophthalmopathy. The sample taken for sequencing was peripheral blood. The CDR3 sequence: CASGKRHGPNSPLHF. For the CDR3, the DNA is TGTGCCAGCGGAAAAAGACATGGACCTAATTCACCCCTCCACTTT.